Shown below are 29 T cell receptor beta chains from a single sample sequenced in a study of cytomegalovirus exposure and HLA in healthy donors (TCRdb year 2017). The library was generated by the immunoSEQ multiplex PCR assay. A mixture of 60 forward primers for TCR Vbeta segments and 13 reverse primers for TCR Jbeta segments was used in the multiplex PCR. TCRdb mirrors the immuneACCESS table, restricted to in-frame sequences. Some clones are absent from its copies; in checked studies, under half trace to an unresolved V gene, and the reason for the others is unknown. The sample's table covers around 200,000 clones. The top ten hold around 0.8% of the sample. Sequencing was done on a sample of PBMCs. These receptors were taken from a young woman in good health and CMV-seropositive.

The chain combines TRBV4-2 with TRBJ1-2; 8 bases are shared with TRBD1. The germline CDR1 and CDR2 sequences are LGHNA and YNFKEQ. V shed 0 bases, J shed 7 bases, and the junction held 13 bases outside the gene matches. CDR3 length: 17 amino acids. In DNA form, the CDR3 reads TGTGCCAGCAGCCAAGACATCGGCGGCAGGGGGCCGGGTGGCTACACCTTC. This encodes CASSQDIGGRGPGGYTF.

The J gene is TRBJ1-2, the V gene TRBV5-4; tentatively, D is TRBD1 (6 bases). The CDR3 length is 14 residues. V lost 0 bases and J 3 bases, leaving 9 bases between the germline ends. Germline V gene lookup returns CDR1 SGHNT and CDR2 YYREEE (reference sequence). The CDR3 loop reads CASSLDRDDYGYTF. Here the CDR3 DNA reads TGTGCCAGCAGCTTGGACAGGGACGACTATGGCTACACCTTC.

V and J are TRBV27 and TRBJ2-3; weak D call: TRBD1 (5 bases). V was shortened by 6 bases and J by 8 bases, with 9 bases between the two germline ends. From germline, CDR1 is MNHEY and CDR2 SMNVEV (reference sequence). CDR3 length: 11 amino acids. CDR3 sequence reads: CASRGAGTQYF. CDR3 bases: TGTGCCAGCAGAGGGGCAGGTACGCAGTATTTT.

V usage is TRBV6-5 and J usage is TRBJ1-2; D might be TRBD1 (6 bases). The V end was cut by 6 bases, the J end by 4 bases, with 15 bases between. The CDR3 is 14 residues long. Per germline, CDR1 MNHEY and CDR2 SVGAGI. The CDR3 spells CASRNRGQPYGYTF. The CDR3 coding sequence is TGTGCCAGCAGAAACAGAGGACAGCCCTATGGCTACACCTTC.

The V and J genes are TRBV10-2 and TRBJ2-2, with 9 nucleotides matching TRBD2. The CDR3 is 13 residues long. The V gene end was trimmed by 8 bases and the J gene end by 5 bases; junction bases not matched to a gene: 3. Per the germline V gene, CDR1 is WSHSY and CDR2 is SAAADI. The DNA for the CDR3 is TGCGCCAGCGGGACTAGCCGAACCGGGGAGCTGTTTTTT. The encoded protein is CASGTSRTGELFF.

The rearrangement links TRBV11-3 to TRBJ2-2; D not resolved. V was trimmed by 4 bases and J by 3 bases, leaving 9 bases between them. Germline-derived CDR1 and CDR2 are SGHNT and YENEEA. The CDR3 sequence is 14 residues long. The CDR3 spells CASSYWPDTGELFF. The CDR3 DNA is TGTGCCAGCAGCTATTGGCCCGACACCGGGGAGCTGTTTTTT.

The chain couples TRBV7-2 to TRBJ2-7; D possibly corresponds to TRBD2 (6 bases). The germline gives CDR1 SGHTA, CDR2 FQGNSA. The CDR3 runs 14 residues. The V end was cut by 5 bases, the J end by 2 bases, with 13 bases between. CDR3 residues: CASSPGGAAYEQYF. The CDR3 DNA sequence: TGTGCCAGCAGCCCTGGAGGGGCGGCCTACGAGCAGTACTTC.

The chain recombines TRBV15 with TRBJ2-5; TRBD2 matches at 7 bases. CDR3 size: 14 residues. J gave up 5 bases and V 5 bases, and 8 bases lay outside the gene matches. The germline V gene encodes CDR1 LNHNV and CDR2 YYDKDF (reference sequence). The CDR3 sequence is CATSPRGVVETQYF. The DNA for the CDR3 is TGTGCCACCAGCCCCCGGGGGGTTGTGGAGACCCAGTACTTC.

This chain connects TRBV7-2 to TRBJ2-1, with 12 bases fitting TRBD1. Unmatched junction bases numbered 6, after V lost 1 base and J lost 8 bases. The CDR3 is 16 residues long. CDR1 is SGHTA and CDR2 is FQGNSA in the germline V gene. CDR3 in DNA: TGTGCCAGCAGCTTAGGACCGGGACAGGGGGCACATGAGCAGTTCTTC. It is translated as CASSLGPGQGAHEQFF.

The genes are TRBV15 and TRBJ2-7, with TRBD1 matching 9 bases. CDR1 and CDR2 from the germline V gene are LNHNV and YYDKDF (reference sequence). This CDR3 has 16 residues. Trimming at V came to 0 bases and at J to 5 bases, leaving 8 bases not matched to a gene. The CDR3, as DNA: TGTGCCACCAGCAGAGATAGGGTCGGGACAGGGAACGAGCAGTACTTC. Protein sequence: CATSRDRVGTGNEQYF.

This chain uses TRBV5-1 with TRBJ1-1; TRBD1 agrees at 8 bases. After removal of 3 bases from V and 4 bases from J, the junction contained 5 bases not matched to a gene. The germline CDR1 and CDR2 sequences are SGHRS and YFSETQ. This CDR3 has 14 residues. The CDR3 DNA follows: TGCGCCAGCAGCTCCGGGACAGGAGGCACTGAAGCTTTCTTT. Amino acid sequence: CASSSGTGGTEAFF.

CDR3 in amino acids: CASSPPGQGLTTGNTIYF. Here the CDR3 DNA reads TGTGCCAGCTCACCACCGGGACAGGGCCTTACTACTGGAAACACCATATATTTT. This chain joins TRBV18 and TRBJ1-3; the match to TRBD1 covers 9 bases. Per germline, CDR1 KGHSH and CDR2 LQKENI. V shed 0 bases, J shed 2 bases, and the junction held 8 bases outside the gene matches. There are 18 residues in the CDR3.

This chain connects TRBV2 to TRBJ1-1; the D is unclear. This CDR3 is 15 amino acids long. V lost 1 base to trimming and J lost 3 bases, with 12 bases between them. Germline V gene sequence: CDR1 SNHLY, CDR2 FYNNEI. The CDR3 sequence is CASSEGRDGDTEAFF. The CDR3 DNA reads TGTGCCAGCAGTGAAGGGAGGGATGGGGACACTGAAGCTTTCTTT. The whole variable domain, filled in from reference TRBV2 and TRBJ1-1, reads EPEVTQTPSHQVTQMGQEVILRCVPISNHLYFYWYRQILGQKVEFLVSFYNNEISEKSEIFDDQFSVERPDGSNFTLKIRSTKLEDSAMYFCASSEGRDGDTEAFFGQGTRLTVV.

The chain is built from TRBV30 and TRBJ2-7; TRBD2 aligns across 8 bases. Trimming cost V 1 base and J 1 base; bases outside gene matches: 6. Per germline, CDR1 GTSNPN and CDR2 SVGIG (reference sequence). The CDR3 is 15 residues long. CDR3 sequence reads: CAWSGGIAGSYEQYF. DNA of the CDR3: TGTGCCTGGAGTGGAGGAATAGCGGGATCCTACGAGCAGTACTTC.

The chain couples TRBV6-1 to TRBJ1-6; the D gene is possibly TRBD1 (6 bases). This CDR3 is 14 amino acids long. Trimming shortened V by 6 bases and J by 1 base, and 7 bases separated the two germline ends. The germline V gene encodes CDR1 MNHNS and CDR2 SASEGT. The CDR3 region is CASRQGSYNSPLHF. In nucleotides, the CDR3 is TGTGCCAGCAGACAGGGATCCTATAATTCACCCCTCCACTTT.

V is TRBV7-2 and J is TRBJ2-2; 9 bases agree with TRBD2. CDR1 is SGHTA and CDR2 is FQGNSA in the germline V gene. This CDR3 comprises 20 residues. The J segment lost 1 base and the V segment lost 0 bases, leaving 12 bases of the junction unmatched. The CDR3 region is CASSLARGYSGSRNTGELFF. The CDR3, as DNA: TGTGCCAGCAGCTTAGCGAGGGGGTATAGCGGGAGTCGGAACACCGGGGAGCTGTTTTTT. The full variable domain, completed using reference TRBV7-2 and TRBJ2-2, is GAGVSQSPSNKVTEKGKDVELRCDPISGHTALYWYRQSLGQGLEFLIYFQGNSAPDKSGLPSDRFSAERTGGSVSTLTIQRTQQEDSAVYLCASSLARGYSGSRNTGELFFGEGSRLTVL.

The V gene is TRBV5-1, the J gene TRBJ2-1; TRBD2 agrees at 10 bases. This CDR3 contains 17 residues. V trimming: 4 bases; J trimming: 3 bases; junction bases outside the gene matches: 10. Per germline, CDR1 SGHRS and CDR2 YFSETQ. As DNA, the CDR3 is TGCGCCAGCAGCCGTAAAGGACTAGCGGAGTTCTACAATGAGCAGTTCTTC. Translation gives CASSRKGLAEFYNEQFF.

This chain uses TRBV19 with TRBJ1-2, with D maybe TRBD1 (5 bases). CDR1 is LNHDA and CDR2 is SQIVND in the germline V gene (reference sequence). V was clipped by 1 base and J by 4 bases, with 7 bases between them. This CDR3 is 13 amino acids long. For the CDR3, the DNA is TGTGCCAGTAGTATAGGGGGCGGCTATGGCTACACCTTC. It translates to CASSIGGGYGYTF.

The chain links TRBV5-6 to TRBJ2-1, with D tentatively TRBD1 (5 bases). The germline gives CDR1 SGHDT, CDR2 YYEEEE. CDR3 length: 16 residues. V lost 0 bases, J lost 0 bases, and 10 bases lay in between. In DNA, the CDR3 is TGTGCCAGCAGCTTGGACAGGCGGAGCTCCTACAATGAGCAGTTCTTC. Protein product: CASSLDRRSSYNEQFF.

The CDR3 reads CSVDWQGNTGELFF. Here the CDR3 DNA reads TGCAGCGTTGATTGGCAGGGGAACACCGGGGAGCTGTTTTTT. This chain connects TRBV29-1 to TRBJ2-2, with a weak D call TRBD1 (5 bases). The CDR3 is made up of 14 amino acids. Trimming pared 3 bases from V and 1 base from J, leaving 9 bases between. Germline assignment: CDR1 SQVTM and CDR2 ANQGSEA.

V is TRBV4-1 and J is TRBJ1-2, with unresolved D. The length of the CDR3 is 15 residues. The ends were cut back, 4 bases at V and 0 bases at J, with 12 bases in the middle. The germline V gene has CDR1 MGHRA and CDR2 YSYEKL. The CDR3 nucleotides are TGCGCCAGCAGCCCAACAGAAAATCCTAACTATGGCTACACCTTC. Protein sequence: CASSPTENPNYGYTF.

The J gene is TRBJ2-7, the V gene TRBV2; 11 bases fit TRBD2. CDR3 size: 14 residues. Germline loops: CDR1 SNHLY, CDR2 FYNNEI. The ends lost 1 base at V and 4 bases at J; junction bases unmatched: 0. The CDR3 DNA reads TGTGCCAGCAGTGAAGGGACTAGCGGGTACGAGCAGTACTTC. Translated, it gives CASSEGTSGYEQYF.

The V gene is TRBV10-3, the J gene TRBJ2-5; weak D call: TRBD1 (8 bases). V was cut by 4 bases and J by 3 bases, with 15 bases left in between. This CDR3 contains 15 residues. In germline, CDR1 is ENHRY, CDR2 SYGVKD. The CDR3 region has the DNA TGTGCCATCAGTGCCTTACAGGGGGGGGAAGAGACCCAGTACTTC. It specifies CAISALQGGEETQYF.

The chain couples TRBV10-3 to TRBJ1-1; D is ambiguous. The CDR3 contains 13 residues. V lost 4 bases and J lost 1, with 7 bases in between. The germline CDR1 and CDR2 sequences are ENHRY and SYGVKD. The CDR3 protein is CAISATGNTEAFF. Written as DNA, the CDR3 is TGTGCCATCAGTGCGACTGGGAACACTGAAGCTTTCTTT.

This chain uses TRBV18 with TRBJ2-5; 10 bases are a match to TRBD1. CDR1 KGHSH and CDR2 LQKENI come from the germline V gene. With 3 bases clipped from V and 1 base from J, the junction kept 2 bases outside the gene matches. CDR3 length: 15 residues. The CDR3 here is CASSPRTGGQETQYF. In DNA, the CDR3 is TGTGCCAGCTCACCCAGGACAGGGGGCCAAGAGACCCAGTACTTC.

The gene calls are TRBV7-9 and TRBJ2-3; 9 bases align to TRBD2. Trimming removed 5 bases from V and 4 bases from J; junction bases left unmatched: 4. This CDR3 region has 14 residues. Germline CDR1 SEHNR, CDR2 FQNEAQ (reference sequence). CDR3 in amino acids: CASSPAGGADTQYF. The CDR3 DNA is TGTGCCAGCAGCCCGGCGGGGGGGGCAGATACGCAGTATTTT.

V usage is TRBV7-8 and J usage is TRBJ2-1; 10 bases are a match to TRBD2. After removal of 1 base from V and 5 bases from J, the junction contained 5 bases not matched to a gene. The CDR3 has 16 residues. Germline V gives CDR1 SGHVS, CDR2 FQNEAQ. The CDR3 reads CASSLVEGLAHNEQFF. CDR3 DNA sequence: TGTGCCAGCAGCTTAGTGGAGGGACTAGCGCACAATGAGCAGTTCTTC.

The CDR3 here is CASSSSTGVNTEAFF. The CDR3 nucleotides read TGCGCCAGCAGCTCGTCGACAGGTGTGAACACTGAAGCTTTCTTT. The gene calls are TRBV5-1 and TRBJ1-1; D is possibly TRBD1 (6 bases). Trimming took off 3 bases at V and 0 bases at J, with 12 bases between the two ends. The CDR3 has 15 amino acids. In germline, CDR1 is SGHRS, CDR2 YFSETQ. Using reference TRBV5-1 and TRBJ1-1 for the parts outside the CDR3, the full variable domain is KAGVTQTPRYLIKTRGQQVTLSCSPISGHRSVSWYQQTPGQGLQFLFEYFSETQRNKGNFPGRFSGRQFSNSRSEMNVSTLELGDSALYLCASSSSTGVNTEAFFGQGTRLTVV.

This rearrangement joins TRBV4-2 to TRBJ1-3; 8 bases agree with TRBD1. Germline values: CDR1 LGHNA, CDR2 YNFKEQ. V lost 5 bases to trimming and J lost 2 bases; unmatched junction nucleotides: 5. This CDR3 has 15 residues. For the CDR3, the DNA is TGTGCCAGCAGCTCATTACAGGGGGCTGGAAACACCATATATTTT. This codes for CASSSLQGAGNTIYF.